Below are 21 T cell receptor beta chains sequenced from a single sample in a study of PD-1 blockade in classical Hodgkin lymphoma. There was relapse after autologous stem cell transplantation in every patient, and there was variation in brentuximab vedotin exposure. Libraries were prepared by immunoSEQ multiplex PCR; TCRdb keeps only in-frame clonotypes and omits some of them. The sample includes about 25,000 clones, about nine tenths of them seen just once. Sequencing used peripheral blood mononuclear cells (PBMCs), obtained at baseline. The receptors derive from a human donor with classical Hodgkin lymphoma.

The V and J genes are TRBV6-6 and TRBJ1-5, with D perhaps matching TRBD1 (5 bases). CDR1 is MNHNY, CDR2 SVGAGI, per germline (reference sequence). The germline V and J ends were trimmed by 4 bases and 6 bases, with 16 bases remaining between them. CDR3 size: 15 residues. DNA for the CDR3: TGTGCCAGCAGTTCGGGCCCCCCAGGGATTCAGCCCCAGCATTTT. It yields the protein CASSSGPPGIQPQHF.

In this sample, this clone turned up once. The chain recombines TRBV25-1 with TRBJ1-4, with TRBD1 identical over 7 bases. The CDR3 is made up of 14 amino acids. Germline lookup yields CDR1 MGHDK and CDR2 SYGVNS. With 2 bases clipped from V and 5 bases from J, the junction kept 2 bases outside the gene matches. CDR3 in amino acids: CASSERDRNEKLFF. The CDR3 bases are TGTGCCAGCAGTGAACGGGACAGAAATGAAAAACTGTTTTTT.

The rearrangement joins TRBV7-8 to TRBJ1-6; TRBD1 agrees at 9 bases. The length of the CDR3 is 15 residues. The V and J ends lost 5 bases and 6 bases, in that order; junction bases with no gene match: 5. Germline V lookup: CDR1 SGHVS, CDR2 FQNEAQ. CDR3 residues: CASSLQGAPNSPLHF. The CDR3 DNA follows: TGTGCCAGCAGCCTACAGGGGGCGCCTAATTCACCCCTCCACTTT.

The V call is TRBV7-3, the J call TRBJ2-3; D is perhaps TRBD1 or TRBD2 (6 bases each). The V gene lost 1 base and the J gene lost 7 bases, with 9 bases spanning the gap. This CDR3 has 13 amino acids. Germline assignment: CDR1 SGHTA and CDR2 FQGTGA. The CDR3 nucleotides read TGTGCCAGCAGCTTAATAGGGGGGAATACGCAGTATTTT. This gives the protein CASSLIGGNTQYF.

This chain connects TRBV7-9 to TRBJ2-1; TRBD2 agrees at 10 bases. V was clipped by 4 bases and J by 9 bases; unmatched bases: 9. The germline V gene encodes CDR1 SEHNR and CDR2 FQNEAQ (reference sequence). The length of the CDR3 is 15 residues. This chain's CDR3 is CASSSAGGPEVEQFF. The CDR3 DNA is TGTGCCAGCAGCTCAGCGGGGGGGCCGGAGGTTGAGCAGTTCTTC.

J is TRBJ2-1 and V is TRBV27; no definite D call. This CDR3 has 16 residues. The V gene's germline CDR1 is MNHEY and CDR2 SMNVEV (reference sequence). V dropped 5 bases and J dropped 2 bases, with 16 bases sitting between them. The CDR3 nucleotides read TGTGCCAGCAGTCCAACCTCTCTTTTGACCTACAATGAGCAGTTCTTC. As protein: CASSPTSLLTYNEQFF.

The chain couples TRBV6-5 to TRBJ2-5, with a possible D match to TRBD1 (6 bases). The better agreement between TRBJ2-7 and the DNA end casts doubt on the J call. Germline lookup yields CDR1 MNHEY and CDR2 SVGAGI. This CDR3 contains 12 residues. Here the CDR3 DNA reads TGTGCCAGCAGCCTCAGGGGCGACGAGCAGTACTTC. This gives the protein CASSLRGDEQYF.

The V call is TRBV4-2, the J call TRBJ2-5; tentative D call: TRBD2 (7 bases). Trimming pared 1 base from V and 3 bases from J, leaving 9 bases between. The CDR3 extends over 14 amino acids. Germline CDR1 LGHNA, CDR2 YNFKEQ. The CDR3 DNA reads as TGTGCCAGCAGCCAAGGGGGGGGCGAAGAGACCCAGTACTTC. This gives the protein CASSQGGGEETQYF.

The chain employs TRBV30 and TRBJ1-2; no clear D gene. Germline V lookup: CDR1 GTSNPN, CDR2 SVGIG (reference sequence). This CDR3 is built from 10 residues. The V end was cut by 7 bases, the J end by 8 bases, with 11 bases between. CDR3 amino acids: CALGEGGYTF. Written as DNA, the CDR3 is TGTGCCTTAGGAGAGGGAGGCTACACCTTC.

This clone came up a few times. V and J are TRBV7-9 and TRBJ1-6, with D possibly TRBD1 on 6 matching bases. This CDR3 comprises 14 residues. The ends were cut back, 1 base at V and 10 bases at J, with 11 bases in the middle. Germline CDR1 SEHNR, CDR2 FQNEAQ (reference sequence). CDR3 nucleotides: TGTGCCAGCAGCTTAGACAGGGTAACCTCACCCCTCCACTTT. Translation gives CASSLDRVTSPLHF.

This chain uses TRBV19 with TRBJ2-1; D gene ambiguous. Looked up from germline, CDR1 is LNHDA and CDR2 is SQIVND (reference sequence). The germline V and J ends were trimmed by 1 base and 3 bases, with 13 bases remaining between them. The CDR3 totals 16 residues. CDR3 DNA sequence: TGTGCCAGTAGTATAGCCCCGACCGGGTACTACAATGAGCAGTTCTTC. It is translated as CASSIAPTGYYNEQFF.

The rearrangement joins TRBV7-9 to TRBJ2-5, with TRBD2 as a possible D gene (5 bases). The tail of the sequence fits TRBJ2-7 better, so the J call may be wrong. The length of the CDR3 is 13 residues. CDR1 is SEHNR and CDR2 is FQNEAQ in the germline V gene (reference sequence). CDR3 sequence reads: CASSPGLGYEQYF. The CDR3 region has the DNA TGTGCCAGCAGCCCGGGGTTAGGCTACGAGCAGTACTTC.

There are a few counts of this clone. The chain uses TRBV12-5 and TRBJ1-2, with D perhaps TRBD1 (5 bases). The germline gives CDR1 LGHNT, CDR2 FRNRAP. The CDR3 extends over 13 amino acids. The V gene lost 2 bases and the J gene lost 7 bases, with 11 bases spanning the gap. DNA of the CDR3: TGTGCTAGTGGTTTGTCAGGAGGGGCTGGCTACACCTTC. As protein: CASGLSGGAGYTF. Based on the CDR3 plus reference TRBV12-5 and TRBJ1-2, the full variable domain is DARVTQTPRHKVTEMGQEVTMRCQPILGHNTVFWYRQTMMQGLELLAYFRNRAPLDDSGMPKDRFSAEMPDATLATLKIQPSEPRDSAVYFCASGLSGGAGYTFGSGTRLTVV.

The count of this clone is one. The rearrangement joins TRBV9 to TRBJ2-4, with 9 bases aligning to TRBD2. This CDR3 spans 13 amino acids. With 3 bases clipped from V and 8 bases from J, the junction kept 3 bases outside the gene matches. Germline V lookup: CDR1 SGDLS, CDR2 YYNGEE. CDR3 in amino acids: CASSGAGGHIQYF. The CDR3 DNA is TGTGCCAGCAGCGGAGCGGGGGGCCACATTCAGTACTTC.

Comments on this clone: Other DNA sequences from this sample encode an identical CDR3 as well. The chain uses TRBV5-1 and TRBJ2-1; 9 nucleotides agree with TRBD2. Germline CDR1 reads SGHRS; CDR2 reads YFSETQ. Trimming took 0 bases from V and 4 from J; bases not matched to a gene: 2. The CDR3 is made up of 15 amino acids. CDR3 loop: CASSLDSGGYNEQFF. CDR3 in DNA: TGCGCCAGCAGCTTGGATAGCGGGGGTTACAATGAGCAGTTCTTC. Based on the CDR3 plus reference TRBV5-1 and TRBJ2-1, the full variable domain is KAGVTQTPRYLIKTRGQQVTLSCSPISGHRSVSWYQQTPGQGLQFLFEYFSETQRNKGNFPGRFSGRQFSNSRSEMNVSTLELGDSALYLCASSLDSGGYNEQFFGPGTRLTVL.

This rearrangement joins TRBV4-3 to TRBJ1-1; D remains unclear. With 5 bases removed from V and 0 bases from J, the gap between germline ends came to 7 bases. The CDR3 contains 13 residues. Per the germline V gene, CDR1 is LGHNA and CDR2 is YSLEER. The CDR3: CASSAQMNTEAFF. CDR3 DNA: TGCGCCAGCAGCGCACAAATGAACACTGAAGCTTTCTTT.

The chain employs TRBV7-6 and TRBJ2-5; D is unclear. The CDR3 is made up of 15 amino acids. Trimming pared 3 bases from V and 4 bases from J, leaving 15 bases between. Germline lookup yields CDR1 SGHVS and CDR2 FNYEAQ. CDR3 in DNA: TGTGCCAGCAGCTTCGCGACCTCATTGAGAGAGACCCAGTACTTC. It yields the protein CASSFATSLRETQYF.

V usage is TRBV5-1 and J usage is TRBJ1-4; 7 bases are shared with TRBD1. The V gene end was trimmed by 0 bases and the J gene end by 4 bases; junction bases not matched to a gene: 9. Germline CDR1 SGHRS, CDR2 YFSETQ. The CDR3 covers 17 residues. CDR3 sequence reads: CASSLVGRQGRNEKLFF. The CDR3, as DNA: TGCGCCAGCAGCTTGGTTGGGAGACAGGGACGTAATGAAAAACTGTTTTTT. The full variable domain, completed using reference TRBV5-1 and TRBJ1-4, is KAGVTQTPRYLIKTRGQQVTLSCSPISGHRSVSWYQQTPGQGLQFLFEYFSETQRNKGNFPGRFSGRQFSNSRSEMNVSTLELGDSALYLCASSLVGRQGRNEKLFFGSGTQLSVL.

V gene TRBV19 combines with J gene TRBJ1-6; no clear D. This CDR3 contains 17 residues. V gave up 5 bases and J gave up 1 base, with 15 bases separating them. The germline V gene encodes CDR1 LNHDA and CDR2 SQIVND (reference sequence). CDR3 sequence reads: CASSAGGAGSYNSPLHF. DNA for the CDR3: TGTGCCAGTAGTGCAGGTGGAGCGGGGTCCTATAATTCACCCCTCCACTTT.

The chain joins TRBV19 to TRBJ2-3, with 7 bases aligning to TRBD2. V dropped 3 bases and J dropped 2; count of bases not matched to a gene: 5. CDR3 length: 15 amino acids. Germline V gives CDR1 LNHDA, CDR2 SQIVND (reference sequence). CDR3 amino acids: CASSIKRGNTDTQYF. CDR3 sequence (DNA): TGTGCCAGTAGTATCAAGCGGGGCAACACAGATACGCAGTATTTT.

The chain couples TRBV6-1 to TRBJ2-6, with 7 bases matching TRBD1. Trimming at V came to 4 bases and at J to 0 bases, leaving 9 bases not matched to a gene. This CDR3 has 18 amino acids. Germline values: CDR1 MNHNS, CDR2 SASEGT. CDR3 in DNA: TGTGCCAGCAGTGGACTTGGGACAGCTCTCTCTGGGGCCAACGTCCTGACTTTC. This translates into CASSGLGTALSGANVLTF.